These T cell receptor beta chains were read from a single sample in a study of tumor and adjacent non-tumor tissue in lung cancer. TCRdb re-derived calls from the multiplex PCR reads in MiXCR, one entry per CDR3 protein. The table lists 98,000 or so distinct CDR3 sequences, roughly 78% of them singletons. The sample comprised distant non-tumor lung tissue. The receptors were gathered from a man in his sixties with small cell lung cancer. CDR3s include the opening cysteine and the closing phenylalanine or tryptophan. A D gene is named only where the DNA matches it firmly.

TRBD2,TRBV20-1,TRBJ2-2,CSVQTSRSGELFF
NA,TRBV29-1,TRBJ2-5,CSVVDGVEFGETQYF
TRBD1,TRBV5-6,TRBJ1-1,CPSSLASGTADTEAFF
NA,TRBV9,TRBJ2-3,CTSSVKPSRGTDTQYF
TRBD2,TRBV7-9,TRBJ2-3,CASSERLAGLTDTQYF
NA,TRBV20-1,TRBJ2-7,CSAKGVSASSYEHYF
NA,TRBV4-2,TRBJ2-7,CASSQDPKVYGQYF
NA,TRBV12-3/TRBV12-4,TRBJ2-1,CASSLGAAEQNGQFF
TRBD2,TRBV6-1,TRBJ2-2,CASWDPANTGGMFF
TRBD2,TRBV20-1,TRBJ2-2,CSVRDLAANTGELFF
TRBD1,TRBV10-2,TRBJ1-1,CASRDRDGDTEAFF
NA,TRBV6-1,TRBJ2-3,CASMRTVVLPDTQYF
NA,TRBV4-1,TRBJ2-7,CASTFDSLYEQYF
NA,TRBV6-1,TRBJ1-5,CASSGGVHRQPQHF
NA,TRBV4-1,NA,CASSQWISQPQYF
TRBD1,TRBV7-9,TRBJ2-2,CASGLRTGRDGELFF
NA,TRBV4-2,TRBJ2-1,CASGQGDRAHHNEQFF
NA,TRBV29-1,TRBJ1-1,CRVKGPVNTEVSF
TRBD2,TRBV20-1,TRBJ2-3,CSARGGLGGGDTQYF
NA,TRBV11-2,TRBJ2-3,CASSSVGLLRTYTQYF
NA,TRBV11-3,TRBJ2-7,CASSLETGYKQYF
NA,TRBV4-2,TRBJ2-7,CASSQVRTDSYEQYF
NA,TRBV29-1,TRBJ2-2,CSLWTTTGELFF
NA,TRBV4-2,TRBJ2-3,CASSTGTASADTQYF
NA,TRBV12-3/TRBV12-4,TRBJ2-3,CVNSFGGDTQYF
TRBD1,TRBV30,TRBJ2-2,CAWSVAGGFTGELFF
NA,TRBV2,TRBJ1-2,CASSEVSSNYGYTF
NA,TRBV2,NA,CASSERRGSGGNQSQYF
TRBD1,TRBV24-1,TRBJ2-1,CATRSGQGFNEQFF
NA,TRBV4-1,TRBJ2-7,CANSQVQSSYEQYF
NA,TRBV20-1,TRBJ2-7,CSLSDLTYEQYF
NA,TRBV4-1,TRBJ1-5,CPSSQDVRPTQPQHF